One and the same sample provided the 30 T cell receptor beta chains below, sequenced in a study of T cell repertoires in cytomegalovirus infection. MiXCR, run by TCRdb on the reads, gives a single entry per CDR3 protein. The sample comprises about 310,000 distinct CDR3 sequences, 15% to 20% of which are singletons, and around 13% rests with the top ten. Sequenced material: PBMCs. These receptors were collected from a human donor in good health (CMV status not recorded). Some clones in this sample may be carry-over from other donors' samples.

V gene TRBV28 combines with J gene TRBJ2-3; TRBD2 aligns across 8 bases. J was trimmed by 3 bases and V by 8 bases; bases with no gene match: 7. This CDR3 comprises 14 residues. CDR1 is MDHEN, CDR2 SYDVKM, per germline. The CDR3 is CASVLAVGTDTQYF. The CDR3 nucleotides read TGTGCCAGCGTACTAGCGGTGGGTACAGATACGCAGTATTTT.

This clonotype was counted only a few times. J is TRBJ2-5 and V is TRBV20-1; tentative D call: TRBD1 (5 bases). The CDR3 is made up of 15 amino acids. CDR1 DFQATT and CDR2 SNEGSKA come from the germline V gene (reference sequence). Trimming pared 0 bases from V and 1 base from J, leaving 12 bases between. CDR3 amino acids: CSARDLRQGQETQYF. CDR3 sequence (DNA): TGCAGTGCTAGAGATCTCAGGCAGGGCCAAGAGACCCAGTACTTC.

This clonotype has at least ten counts. The rearrangement uses TRBV7-2 and TRBJ2-5; no clear D. This CDR3 spans 14 amino acids. V was clipped by 1 base and J by 2 bases, with 8 bases between them. Germline CDR1 reads SGHTA; CDR2 reads FQGNSA. The CDR3: CASSLGGVQETQYF. In nucleotides, the CDR3 is TGTGCCAGCAGCTTAGGAGGAGTTCAAGAGACCCAGTACTTC.

This clonotype appeared a few times. The chain joins TRBV6-1 to TRBJ1-5; D possibly corresponds to TRBD1 (5 bases). V lost 3 bases and J lost 0, with 12 bases in between. This CDR3 has 16 amino acids. Looked up from germline, CDR1 is MNHNS and CDR2 is SASEGT. CDR3 protein: CASSEPGGYSNQPQHF. CDR3 nucleotides: TGTGCCAGCAGTGAGCCCGGGGGATATAGCAATCAGCCCCAGCATTTT.

V and J are TRBV6-2 or TRBV6-3 and TRBJ2-1; perhaps D is TRBD1 or TRBD2 (6 bases each). Germline CDR1 reads MNHEY; CDR2 reads SVGEGT. V lost 7 bases to trimming and J lost 4 bases, with 20 bases between them. There are 16 residues in the CDR3. The CDR3 protein is CASITRGQGAYNEQFF. Written as DNA, the CDR3 is TGTGCCAGCATAACTCGGGGGCAGGGAGCGTACAATGAGCAGTTCTTC.

The V and J genes are TRBV5-1 and TRBJ2-1; D might be TRBD2 (6 bases). Trimming shortened V by 4 bases and J by 3 bases, and 8 bases separated the two germline ends. Germline CDR1 and CDR2: SGHRS and YFSETQ. The CDR3 contains 13 residues. The CDR3 DNA is TGCGCCAGCAGCGGGGACTTCTACAATGAGCAGTTCTTC. This encodes CASSGDFYNEQFF.

The table lists this clonotype with many counts. The chain combines TRBV7-9 with TRBJ1-6; D is uncertain. In germline, CDR1 is SEHNR, CDR2 FQNEAQ (reference sequence). Trimming removed 3 bases at V and 7 bases at J, with 13 bases between. The CDR3 has 15 amino acids. The CDR3 bases are TGTGCCAGCAGCTTGGCCCCTGTCGAGAATTCACCCCTCCACTTT. This translates into CASSLAPVENSPLHF.

The chain combines TRBV6-2 or TRBV6-3 with TRBJ2-2, with unresolved D. The germline V gene encodes CDR1 MNHEY and CDR2 SVGEGT. Deletions cut 8 bases from V and 1 base from J, with 8 bases between. This CDR3 comprises 13 residues. CDR3 protein: CASVDQNTGELFF. CDR3 nucleotide sequence: TGTGCCAGCGTCGATCAGAACACCGGGGAGCTGTTTTTT.

The chain recombines TRBV6-5 with TRBJ1-6, with no clear D. The ends were cut back, 6 bases at V and 0 bases at J, with 12 bases in the middle. Looked up from germline, CDR1 is MNHEY and CDR2 is SVGAGI. The CDR3 loop spans 16 amino acids. Here the CDR3 DNA reads TGTGCCAGCAGGAACAGAAAGAGCTCCTATAATTCACCCCTCCACTTT. Amino acids: CASRNRKSSYNSPLHF.

The chain has TRBV6-5 and TRBJ2-7; 7 positions agree with TRBD1. The CDR3 has 15 residues. The germline gives CDR1 MNHEY, CDR2 SVGAGI. J gave up 2 bases and V 5 bases, and 9 bases lay outside the gene matches. The CDR3 coding sequence is TGTGCCAGCAGTGCCCGGGACAGTGGGGCCTACGAGCAGTACTTC. As protein: CASSARDSGAYEQYF.

In this sample, this clonotype turned up a few times. The V gene is TRBV5-4, the J gene TRBJ2-1, with 10 bases fitting TRBD2. The V gene end was trimmed by 4 bases and the J gene end by 2 bases; junction bases not matched to a gene: 6. CDR3 length equals 16 residues. CDR1 is SGHNT and CDR2 is YYREEE in the germline V gene (reference sequence). In DNA form, the CDR3 reads TGTGCCAGCAGCGGGAGCGGGGGGGCCGCCTACAATGAGCAGTTCTTC. Its translation: CASSGSGGAAYNEQFF.

This clonotype has ten or more counts. The rearrangement links TRBV28 to TRBJ2-1; 7 nucleotides align to TRBD1. Germline V lookup: CDR1 MDHEN, CDR2 SYDVKM. CDR3 length: 16 amino acids. Trimming at V came to 6 bases and at J to 2 bases, leaving 10 bases not matched to a gene. The CDR3 loop is CASSPQQGRAYNEQFF. DNA for the CDR3: TGTGCCAGCAGCCCCCAACAGGGGAGAGCCTACAATGAGCAGTTCTTC.

This clonotype was seen repeatedly, ten times or more. The V and J genes are TRBV7-2 and TRBJ2-1; D is unresolved. The CDR3 is 14 amino acids. Germline V gene sequence: CDR1 SGHTA, CDR2 FQGNSA. V lost 7 bases and J lost 2, with 12 bases in between. CDR3 sequence (DNA): TGTGCCAGCATCCTGTTAGGCGCCTACAATGAGCAGTTCTTC. It translates to CASILLGAYNEQFF.

The rearrangement links TRBV20-1 to TRBJ2-5; D may be TRBD2 (7 bases). Trimming removed 2 bases at V and 2 bases at J, with 15 bases between. This CDR3 spans 15 amino acids. The germline V gene encodes CDR1 DFQATT and CDR2 SNEGSKA (reference sequence). For the CDR3, the DNA is TGCAGTGCTAGAACGGCAGCGGGGACACAAGAGACCCAGTACTTC. Protein: CSARTAAGTQETQYF.

This clonotype was picked up a small number of times. The chain carries TRBV10-2 and TRBJ2-3; the match to TRBD1 covers 9 bases. Germline CDR1 and CDR2: WSHSY and SAAADI. V was clipped by 6 bases and J by 1 base; unmatched bases: 8. The CDR3 sequence is 16 residues long. DNA of the CDR3: TGCGCCAGCAGCGTCACAGGGGGCTACGGCACAGATACGCAGTATTTT. It encodes CASSVTGGYGTDTQYF.

Worth noting for this clonotype: This may stem from a read error, because a much larger clone lies one nucleotide away. This chain uses TRBV7-6 with TRBJ2-5; TRBD1 aligns across 7 bases. The CDR3 is made up of 14 amino acids. Germline CDR1 reads SGHVS; CDR2 reads FNYEAQ. The CDR3: CASTLGQPGETQCF. DNA for the CDR3: TGTGCCAGCACCTTGGGACAGCCAGGGGAGACCCAGTGCTTC.

This clonotype was counted ten times or more. CDR3 region: CASSYSSAGDLYEQYF. As DNA, the CDR3 is TGTGCCAGCAGTTACTCGAGCGCGGGGGACCTCTACGAGCAGTACTTC. The chain joins TRBV6-5 to TRBJ2-7; 7 bases fit TRBD2. Per the germline V gene, CDR1 is MNHEY and CDR2 is SVGAGI. The CDR3 is made up of 16 amino acids. V was pared by 0 bases and J by 3 bases, with 8 bases of the junction left unmatched.

This clonotype has a count of ten or more. V is TRBV7-2 and J is TRBJ2-7; 8 bases agree with TRBD1. Germline trimming cut 3 bases from V and 6 bases from J; bases unmatched to any gene: 7. Germline loops: CDR1 SGHTA, CDR2 FQGNSA. The CDR3 runs to 14 residues. The CDR3 loop is CASSFDRGRGEQYF. CDR3 in DNA: TGTGCCAGCAGCTTCGACAGGGGTAGGGGCGAGCAGTACTTC. Looking up the rest from reference TRBV7-2 and TRBJ2-7 gives the full variable domain: GAGVSQSPSNKVTEKGKDVELRCDPISGHTALYWYRQSLGQGLEFLIYFQGNSAPDKSGLPSDRFSAERTGGSVSTLTIQRTQQEDSAVYLCASSFDRGRGEQYFGPGTRLTVT.

This clonotype was picked up a small number of times. The DNA for the CDR3 is TGTGCCAGCAGTTACTCTTACCAGGGCTATGGCTACACCTTC. This encodes CASSYSYQGYGYTF. The chain uses TRBV6-5 and TRBJ1-2, with D perhaps matching TRBD1 (5 bases). The CDR3 has 14 residues. Trimming took off 0 bases at V and 4 bases at J, with 9 bases between the two ends. Germline-derived CDR1 and CDR2 are MNHEY and SVGAGI.

This clonotype was seen only once. The CDR3 reads CASSYSIPNRGAYNSPLHF. DNA for the CDR3: TGTGCCAGCAGTTACTCGATTCCGAACAGGGGTGCCTATAATTCACCCCTCCACTTT. The genes are TRBV6-5 and TRBJ1-6, with TRBD1 identical over 7 bases. J was trimmed by 2 bases and V by 0 bases; bases with no gene match: 10. CDR1 MNHEY and CDR2 SVGAGI come from the germline V gene. The CDR3 has 19 residues.

This clonotype has just a few counts. The chain is built from TRBV10-3 and TRBJ1-1; 9 bases fit TRBD1. Germline loops: CDR1 ENHRY, CDR2 SYGVKD. This CDR3 has 14 amino acids. V lost 6 bases, J lost 5 bases, and 7 bases stayed unmatched. The CDR3 DNA sequence: TGTGCCATCAGGGGGACAGGGCCGGGGACTGAAGCTTTCTTT. It yields the protein CAIRGTGPGTEAFF.

In this sample, this clonotype turned up a few times. The chain carries TRBV12-3 or TRBV12-4 and TRBJ2-3, with D hard to call. Trimming stripped 7 bases from V and 5 bases from J, with 10 bases between. The CDR3 runs to 12 residues. CDR3 coding DNA: TGTGCCAGCACCGTACGGCAAGATACGCAGTATTTT. Translated, it gives CASTVRQDTQYF.

The rearrangement links TRBV29-1 to TRBJ2-7, with D possibly TRBD1 on 6 matching bases. Germline V gene data show CDR1 as SQVTM and CDR2 as ANQGSEA. The CDR3 runs to 12 residues. Trimming removed 6 bases at V and 3 bases at J, with 12 bases between. CDR3 sequence: CSVIWTDYEQYF. CDR3 sequence (DNA): TGCAGCGTGATATGGACAGACTACGAGCAGTACTTC.

The V and J genes are TRBV27 and TRBJ1-1; D is perhaps TRBD1 (6 bases). V was cut by 3 bases and J by 8 bases, with 19 bases left in between. This CDR3 contains 15 residues. The V gene's germline CDR1 is MNHEY and CDR2 SMNVEV (reference sequence). The chain's CDR3 is CASSFSTGWATEAFF. CDR3 coding DNA: TGTGCCAGCAGTTTCAGTACAGGGTGGGCTACCGAAGCTTTCTTT.

This chain links TRBV20-1 with TRBJ2-5, with D possibly TRBD1 on 6 matching bases. Per germline, CDR1 DFQATT and CDR2 SNEGSKA (reference sequence). The CDR3 runs to 14 residues. The V end lost 3 bases, the J end lost 4 bases, and 15 bases lay between the germline ends. The CDR3 nucleotides read TGCAGTGCTAGTCGGGCAGGGGCTGGAGAGACCCAGTACTTC. Encoded protein: CSASRAGAGETQYF.

This clonotype was counted many times. V is TRBV6-1 and J is TRBJ2-3; D is possibly TRBD2 (7 bases). Trimming removed 8 bases from V and 2 bases from J, with 14 bases in between. Per the germline V gene, CDR1 is MNHNS and CDR2 is SASEGT. The CDR3 extends over 14 amino acids. This CDR3 reads CASGRGSPTDTQYF. CDR3 in DNA: TGTGCCAGCGGGAGGGGGTCCCCCACAGATACGCAGTATTTT.

The rearrangement uses TRBV3-1 and TRBJ2-3; D is ambiguous. Germline values: CDR1 LGHDT, CDR2 YNNKEL (reference sequence). With 2 bases removed from V and 0 bases from J, the gap between germline ends came to 6 bases. CDR3 length equals 14 residues. The CDR3 protein is CASSQPPSTDTQYF. The CDR3 nucleotides are TGTGCCAGCAGCCAACCCCCTAGCACAGATACGCAGTATTTT.

This clonotype has more than one count but fewer than ten. In nucleotides, the CDR3 is TGTGCCAGCTCACCGCCCCTAATACAGGGATTGGTCCACGAGCAGTACTTC. This codes for CASSPPLIQGLVHEQYF. J is TRBJ2-7 and V is TRBV18; TRBD1 is a possible D gene (6 bases). CDR1 is KGHSH and CDR2 is LQKENI in the germline V gene. The CDR3 has 17 residues. Deletions cut 3 bases from V and 5 bases from J, with 23 bases between.

This clonotype has a count of ten or more. The genes are TRBV28 and TRBJ1-1, with D uncertain. From germline, CDR1 is MDHEN and CDR2 SYDVKM. The CDR3 spans 15 residues. V lost 4 bases and J 1 base, leaving 13 bases between the germline ends. CDR3 sequence (DNA): TGTGCCAGCAGTTCCCGTAGGCAGCCGAACACTGAAGCTTTCTTT. As protein: CASSSRRQPNTEAFF.

This clonotype was found many times. The V call is TRBV5-1, the J call TRBJ2-6; 10 bases align to TRBD1. The CDR3 totals 17 residues. V lost 4 bases to trimming and J lost 1 base; unmatched junction nucleotides: 5. Germline V lookup: CDR1 SGHRS, CDR2 YFSETQ. The CDR3 sequence is CASSTGQGGSGANVLTF. CDR3 DNA: TGCGCCAGCAGCACAGGACAGGGGGGTTCTGGGGCCAACGTCCTGACTTTC.